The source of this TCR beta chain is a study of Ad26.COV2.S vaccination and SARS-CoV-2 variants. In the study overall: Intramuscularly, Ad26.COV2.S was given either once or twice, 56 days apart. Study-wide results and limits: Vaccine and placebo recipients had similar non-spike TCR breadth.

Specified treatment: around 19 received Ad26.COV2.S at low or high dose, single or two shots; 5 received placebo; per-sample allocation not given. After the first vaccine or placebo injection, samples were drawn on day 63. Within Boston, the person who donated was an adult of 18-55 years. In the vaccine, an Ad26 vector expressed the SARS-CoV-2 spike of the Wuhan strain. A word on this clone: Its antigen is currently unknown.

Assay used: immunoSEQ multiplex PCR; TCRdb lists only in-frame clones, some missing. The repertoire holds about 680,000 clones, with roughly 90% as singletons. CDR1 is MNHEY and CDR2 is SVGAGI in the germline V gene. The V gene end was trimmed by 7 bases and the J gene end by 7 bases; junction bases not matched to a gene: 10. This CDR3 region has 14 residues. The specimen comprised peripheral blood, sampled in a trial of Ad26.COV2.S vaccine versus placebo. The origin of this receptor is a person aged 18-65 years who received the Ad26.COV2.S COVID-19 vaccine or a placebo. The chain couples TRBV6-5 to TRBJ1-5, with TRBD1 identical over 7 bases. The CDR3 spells CASTSTGMGQPQHF. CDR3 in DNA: TGTGCCAGCACCTCGACAGGGATGGGACAGCCCCAGCATTTT.